This is a list of T cell receptor beta chains from one sample in a study of T cells after yellow fever vaccination. Via MiXCR, TCRdb re-called the 5' RACE reads, giving one row per CDR3 protein. Here the sample spans about 580,000 distinct CDR3 sequences, approximately 16% being singletons. Specimen: PBMCs, collected more than 4 days after the first yellow fever vaccination. The source is a man aged 18 to 29 who received the YFV17D yellow fever vaccine. The CDR3 runs from the conserved cysteine through the conserved F or W. Fields, in order: D gene, clone size, V gene, J gene, CDR3 DNA, CDR3 protein. D genes are given only for firm matches. Clone size, where shown, is once, few, many, or a class for clones that have expanded.

D gene: -; clone size: few; V gene: TRBV5-1; J gene: TRBJ2-3; CDR3 DNA: TGCGCCAGCAGCTTGGATACAGGGAGCACAGATACGCAGTATTTT; CDR3 protein: CASSLDTGSTDTQYF
D gene: TRBD2; clone size: -; V gene: TRBV11-2; J gene: TRBJ2-3; CDR3 DNA: TGTGCCAGCAGCTTATTTATCAGCGGGGGGACGCATACGCAGTATTTT; CDR3 protein: CASSLFISGGTHTQYF
D gene: -; clone size: few; V gene: TRBV5-1; J gene: TRBJ1-5; CDR3 DNA: TGCGCCAGCAGCTTGGGTTTCTCTAGCAATCAGCCCCAGCATTTT; CDR3 protein: CASSLGFSSNQPQHF
D gene: -; clone size: few; V gene: TRBV5-1; J gene: TRBJ2-3; CDR3 DNA: TGCGCCAGCAGCTTGGCGGGGGGCCTTGCAGATACGCAGTATTTT; CDR3 protein: CASSLAGGLADTQYF
D gene: TRBD2; clone size: few; V gene: TRBV11-2; J gene: TRBJ2-1; CDR3 DNA: TGTGCCAGCAGCTTAGACCCGGGACTAGCGGGGGAGAGCTCCTACAATGAGCAGTTCTTC; CDR3 protein: CASSLDPGLAGESSYNEQFF
D gene: -; clone size: -; V gene: TRBV5-8; J gene: TRBJ2-3; CDR3 DNA: TGTGCCAGCAGCTTGGACAGCCTAGATACGCAGTATTTT; CDR3 protein: CASSLDSLDTQYF
D gene: -; clone size: few; V gene: TRBV7-2; J gene: TRBJ1-1; CDR3 DNA: TGTGCCAGCAGCCGCCAGGCGAAGGGGACGGACACTGAAGCTTTCTTT; CDR3 protein: CASSRQAKGTDTEAFF
D gene: -; clone size: few; V gene: TRBV6-6; J gene: TRBJ2-4; CDR3 DNA: TGTGCCAGCAGAGGGGGCATTCAGTACTTC; CDR3 protein: CASRGGIQYF
D gene: -; clone size: -; V gene: TRBV12-5; J gene: TRBJ2-3; CDR3 DNA: TGTGCTAGTGGTTTCGGCAGCAGCACAGATACGCAGTATTTT; CDR3 protein: CASGFGSSTDTQYF
D gene: -; clone size: many; V gene: TRBV12-3/TRBV12-4; J gene: TRBJ2-7; CDR3 DNA: TGTGCCAGCAGTTTTGGCAAGACCTACGAGCAGTACTTC; CDR3 protein: CASSFGKTYEQYF
D gene: -; clone size: few; V gene: TRBV7-2; J gene: TRBJ2-1; CDR3 DNA: TGTGCCAGCAGCCAGTCGGGTGGGGGCACCTACAATGAGCAGTTCTTC; CDR3 protein: CASSQSGGGTYNEQFF
D gene: -; clone size: few; V gene: TRBV3-1; J gene: TRBJ2-7; CDR3 DNA: TGTGCCAGCAATCCTACGGGGAGCTACGAGCAGTACTTC; CDR3 protein: CASNPTGSYEQYF
D gene: -; clone size: few; V gene: TRBV4-1; J gene: TRBJ1-1; CDR3 DNA: TGCGCCAGCAGCCCAAGATTCCGGGGCGATGAAGCTTTCTTT; CDR3 protein: CASSPRFRGDEAFF
D gene: TRBD1; clone size: -; V gene: TRBV4-1; J gene: TRBJ1-2; CDR3 DNA: TGCGCCAGCAGCCAAGGGACAGGGGGGAATCATGGCTACACCTTC; CDR3 protein: CASSQGTGGNHGYTF
D gene: -; clone size: few; V gene: TRBV28; J gene: TRBJ1-2; CDR3 DNA: TGTGCCAGCGTAGGCCCCTCCTATGGCTACACCTTC; CDR3 protein: CASVGPSYGYTF
D gene: -; clone size: few; V gene: TRBV20-1; J gene: TRBJ1-5; CDR3 DNA: TGCAGTGCTAGAGAGAACAGGGATCAGCCCCAGCATTTT; CDR3 protein: CSARENRDQPQHF
D gene: TRBD2; clone size: -; V gene: TRBV4-2; J gene: TRBJ2-1; CDR3 DNA: TGTGCCAGCAGCCAAGGCGGACTAGCGGGGGAAGAGCAGTTCTTC; CDR3 protein: CASSQGGLAGEEQFF
D gene: -; clone size: -; V gene: TRBV7-2; J gene: TRBJ2-1; CDR3 DNA: TGTGCCAGCAGCGCCCAGGAGGGGGGCTACAATGAGCAGTTCTTC; CDR3 protein: CASSAQEGGYNEQFF
D gene: TRBD2; clone size: -; V gene: TRBV20-1; J gene: TRBJ2-3; CDR3 DNA: TGCAGTGCCCTGGGGCTTTCCGGGGGGACCACAGATACGCAGTATTTT; CDR3 protein: CSALGLSGGTTDTQYF
D gene: -; clone size: -; V gene: TRBV5-5; J gene: TRBJ1-2; CDR3 DNA: TGTGCCAGCAGCCCTCAAAATCTCGGCTATGGCTACACCTTC; CDR3 protein: CASSPQNLGYGYTF
D gene: -; clone size: -; V gene: TRBV4-1; J gene: TRBJ1-2; CDR3 DNA: TGCGCCAGCAGCCAGCTCCTAGCTGACGATAGCTACACCTTC; CDR3 protein: CASSQLLADDSYTF
D gene: -; clone size: -; V gene: TRBV7-9; J gene: TRBJ2-1; CDR3 DNA: TGTGCCAGCAGCTTAGATCCAGGGAACGAAAAATTCGAGCAGTTCTTC; CDR3 protein: CASSLDPGNEKFEQFF
D gene: TRBD1; clone size: few; V gene: TRBV12-3/TRBV12-4; J gene: TRBJ2-1; CDR3 DNA: TGTGCCAGCAGTTTGGGGACAGGGAGGGTAAATGAGCAGTTCTTC; CDR3 protein: CASSLGTGRVNEQFF
D gene: TRBD1; clone size: -; V gene: TRBV10-3; J gene: TRBJ2-2; CDR3 DNA: TGTGCCATCAGCCGACAGGGGGCCCACACCGGGGAGCTGTTTTTT; CDR3 protein: CAISRQGAHTGELFF
D gene: -; clone size: -; V gene: TRBV21-1; J gene: TRBJ2-1; CDR3 DNA: TGTGCCAGCAGCAAAGCGTCCCCTAGCGGGGGGGATGACGGGAAGTTCTTC; CDR3 protein: CASSKASPSGGDDGKFF
D gene: -; clone size: -; V gene: TRBV18; J gene: TRBJ2-2; CDR3 DNA: TGTGCCAGCTCACCTCCGGTGGGGGGCCGGACCGGGGAGCTGTTTTTT; CDR3 protein: CASSPPVGGRTGELFF
D gene: -; clone size: -; V gene: TRBV20-1; J gene: TRBJ1-6; CDR3 DNA: TGCAGTGCTAGTCCCCTGAGGTCCTCCTATAATTCACCCCTCCACTTT; CDR3 protein: CSASPLRSSYNSPLHF
D gene: -; clone size: many; V gene: TRBV5-1; J gene: TRBJ1-3; CDR3 DNA: TGCGCCAGCAGCTGGGACGGAGCTGGAAACACCATATATTTT; CDR3 protein: CASSWDGAGNTIYF
D gene: -; clone size: -; V gene: TRBV27; J gene: TRBJ1-1; CDR3 DNA: TGTGCCAGCAGTTTGTCGGGGGGGGGTGAAGCTTTCTTT; CDR3 protein: CASSLSGGGEAFF
D gene: -; clone size: few; V gene: TRBV7-2; J gene: TRBJ1-2; CDR3 DNA: TGTGCCAGCAGCTTACAGGCCGCCTATGGCTACACCTTC; CDR3 protein: CASSLQAAYGYTF
D gene: -; clone size: -; V gene: TRBV24-1; J gene: TRBJ2-3; CDR3 DNA: TGTGCCACCAGTGATTTGAAGCTAACGGGCACAGATACGCAGTATTTT; CDR3 protein: CATSDLKLTGTDTQYF
D gene: -; clone size: -; V gene: TRBV9; J gene: TRBJ2-3; CDR3 DNA: TGTGCCAGCAGCGTCACAGGGTTGACAGATACGCAGTATTTT; CDR3 protein: CASSVTGLTDTQYF
D gene: -; clone size: few; V gene: TRBV27; J gene: TRBJ2-1; CDR3 DNA: TGTGCCAGCACCCTTATGGGACCCAGCTCCTACAATGAGCAGTTCTTC; CDR3 protein: CASTLMGPSSYNEQFF
D gene: -; clone size: many; V gene: TRBV5-1; J gene: TRBJ2-5; CDR3 DNA: TGCGCCAGCAGCCCCCTTGTAGCCACGGAGACCCAGTACTTC; CDR3 protein: CASSPLVATETQYF
D gene: -; clone size: few; V gene: TRBV6-4; J gene: TRBJ2-6; CDR3 DNA: TGTGCCAGCAGTCGACTCGCGGCTAGCTCTGGGGCCAACGTCCTGACTTTC; CDR3 protein: CASSRLAASSGANVLTF
D gene: -; clone size: few; V gene: TRBV7-2; J gene: TRBJ1-5; CDR3 DNA: TGTGCCAGCAGCTTCAATACCAGGCAGCCCCAGCATTTT; CDR3 protein: CASSFNTRQPQHF
D gene: -; clone size: few; V gene: TRBV5-1; J gene: TRBJ2-1; CDR3 DNA: TGCGCCAGCAGCTTGTCGCCCCCAACGTCGGGGTACAATGAGCAGTTCTTC; CDR3 protein: CASSLSPPTSGYNEQFF
D gene: -; clone size: -; V gene: TRBV19; J gene: TRBJ1-5; CDR3 DNA: TGTGCCAGTAGTACAGGGGTGAGGCAGCCCCAGCATTTT; CDR3 protein: CASSTGVRQPQHF
D gene: -; clone size: -; V gene: TRBV5-4; J gene: TRBJ2-3; CDR3 DNA: TGTGCCACTCGGGAGAGAGGGCCAGATACGCAGTATTTT; CDR3 protein: CATRERGPDTQYF
D gene: TRBD1; clone size: few; V gene: TRBV7-2; J gene: TRBJ2-1; CDR3 DNA: TGTGCCAGCAGCGTGGGACAGGTCAATGAGCAGTTCTTC; CDR3 protein: CASSVGQVNEQFF
D gene: TRBD2; clone size: -; V gene: TRBV4-3; J gene: TRBJ2-1; CDR3 DNA: TGCGCCAGCAGCCATTCCTCCCGACGCGCTAGCGGGGGCGACAATGAGCAGTTCTTC; CDR3 protein: CASSHSSRRASGGDNEQFF
D gene: -; clone size: -; V gene: TRBV2; J gene: TRBJ1-3; CDR3 DNA: TGTGCCAGCAGTGAAGGCTTGGACTCTGGAAACACCATATATTTT; CDR3 protein: CASSEGLDSGNTIYF
D gene: TRBD1; clone size: few; V gene: TRBV7-2; J gene: TRBJ1-4; CDR3 DNA: TGTGCCAGCAGGGGAACAGGGGAGCCGAAACTGTTTTTT; CDR3 protein: CASRGTGEPKLFF
D gene: TRBD2; clone size: -; V gene: TRBV4-3; J gene: TRBJ2-5; CDR3 DNA: TGCGCCAGCAGCCAAGACCGATGGGGGGAGGGTATTGAGACCCAGTACTTC; CDR3 protein: CASSQDRWGEGIETQYF
D gene: -; clone size: few; V gene: TRBV11-2; J gene: TRBJ1-1; CDR3 DNA: TGTGCCAGCAGCTCGGGGGTCGGGAACACTGAAGCTTTCTTT; CDR3 protein: CASSSGVGNTEAFF
D gene: TRBD2; clone size: few; V gene: TRBV27; J gene: TRBJ2-1; CDR3 DNA: TGTGCCAGCAGCCTACTAGCGGGGGGGCCCCTTGAGCAGTTCTTC; CDR3 protein: CASSLLAGGPLEQFF
D gene: -; clone size: -; V gene: TRBV6-2/TRBV6-3; J gene: TRBJ2-5; CDR3 DNA: TGTGCCAGCAGTAACCACGGCGGGGAAGAGACCCAGTACTTC; CDR3 protein: CASSNHGGEETQYF
D gene: -; clone size: few; V gene: TRBV18; J gene: TRBJ2-3; CDR3 DNA: TGTGCCAGCTCACCCCAGGGGCCTCCCACAGATACGCAGTATTTT; CDR3 protein: CASSPQGPPTDTQYF
D gene: -; clone size: few; V gene: TRBV7-9; J gene: TRBJ1-1; CDR3 DNA: TGTGCCAGCATCCAGGGACGGATGACTGAAGCTTTCTTT; CDR3 protein: CASIQGRMTEAFF
D gene: -; clone size: few; V gene: TRBV29-1; J gene: TRBJ1-5; CDR3 DNA: TGCAGCGTCCGAGGGGAGGGCAATCAGCCCCAGCATTTT; CDR3 protein: CSVRGEGNQPQHF
D gene: TRBD1; clone size: -; V gene: TRBV10-3; J gene: TRBJ1-1; CDR3 DNA: TGTGCCATCAGTACGGACAGGGAAGCTTTCTTT; CDR3 protein: CAISTDREAFF
D gene: -; clone size: few; V gene: TRBV5-1; J gene: TRBJ1-1; CDR3 DNA: TGCGCCAGCAGCTTCTACGGAGACACTGAAGCTTTCTTT; CDR3 protein: CASSFYGDTEAFF
D gene: TRBD2; clone size: few; V gene: TRBV7-2; J gene: TRBJ2-1; CDR3 DNA: TGTGCCAGCAGTTCCCAGCGGGGGATAAATGAGCAGTTCTTC; CDR3 protein: CASSSQRGINEQFF
D gene: TRBD2; clone size: -; V gene: TRBV20-1; J gene: TRBJ2-7; CDR3 DNA: TGCAGTGCTCCTCGGTCGCTAGCGGGGCCCTACGAGCAGTACTTC; CDR3 protein: CSAPRSLAGPYEQYF
D gene: -; clone size: few; V gene: TRBV5-1; J gene: TRBJ2-3; CDR3 DNA: TGCGCCAGCAGCTTGGGTGTGGCTAGTTATGAAGATACGCAGTATTTT; CDR3 protein: CASSLGVASYEDTQYF
D gene: TRBD1; clone size: -; V gene: TRBV19; J gene: TRBJ2-7; CDR3 DNA: TGTGCCAGTAGTATAACGACAGGGACCTACGAGCAGTACTTC; CDR3 protein: CASSITTGTYEQYF